This TCR beta chain was recorded in a study of early T cells in non-severe SARS-CoV-2 infection. Each CDR3 protein is one row after TCRdb ran MiXCR on the 5' RACE reads. The sample lists approximately 76,000 distinct CDR3 sequences; 11% to 15% were seen once. The CDR3 spans 18 residues. J lost 4 bases, V lost 0 bases, and 9 bases had no gene match. Germline-derived CDR1 and CDR2 are MGHRA and YSYEKL. This clonotype was obtained from an adult who was a healthcare worker with PCR-confirmed SARS-CoV-2 infection or an uninfected control (not recorded which). This chain joins TRBV4-1 and TRBJ2-1, with TRBD2 matching over 10 bases. Material for sequencing was whole blood. The CDR3 DNA reads as TGCGCCAGCAGCCAAGACCCTTCACTAGCGGGAAGGTACAATGAGCAGTTCTTC. Translated, it gives CASSQDPSLAGRYNEQFF.